These 7 T cell receptor beta chains share one sample of origin, sequenced in a study of T cells in Graves' hyperthyroidism and ophthalmopathy. TCR beta CDR3 region amplification was performed from RNA transcripts. TCR CDR3 regions were first amplified by RT-PCR with HTBI primers. TCRdb recomputed calls from the multiplex PCR reads with MiXCR, one row per CDR3 protein. The sample has about 840,000 distinct CDR3 sequences; 38% are singletons. The sample consisted of blood. All receptors come from a man between 18 and 29 years old with Graves' hyperthyroidism.

V is TRBV9 and J is TRBJ1-1; TRBD1 matches 9 bases. The CDR3 totals 17 residues. The germline gives CDR1 SGDLS, CDR2 YYNGEE. The ends lost 0 bases at V and 4 bases at J; junction bases unmatched: 10. In nucleotides, the CDR3 is TGTGCCAGCAGCGTAGTCTCGGGACAGGGAATGAGCACTGAAGCTTTCTTT. Its translation is CASSVVSGQGMSTEAFF.

This clonotype was seen a few times. The chain employs TRBV2 and TRBJ2-2; 8 bases are a match to TRBD2. The V gene end was trimmed by 4 bases and the J gene end by 6 bases; junction bases not matched to a gene: 4. Looked up from germline, CDR1 is SNHLY and CDR2 is FYNNEI. The CDR3 totals 14 residues. For the CDR3, the DNA is TGTGCCAGCAGTGGTCGGGGGGGCGCCGGGGAGCTGTTTTTT. As protein: CASSGRGGAGELFF. Supplemented by reference TRBV2 and TRBJ2-2, the full variable domain reads EPEVTQTPSHQVTQMGQEVILRCVPISNHLYFYWYRQILGQKVEFLVSFYNNEISEKSEIFDDQFSVERPDGSNFTLKIRSTKLEDSAMYFCASSGRGGAGELFFGEGSRLTVL.

This clonotype was seen many times. The CDR3 is CATAGDRDTGELFF. In DNA, the CDR3 is TGTGCCACCGCTGGGGACAGGGACACCGGGGAGCTGTTTTTT. The chain joins TRBV10-3 to TRBJ2-2; 9 nucleotides match TRBD1. This CDR3 region has 14 residues. The germline CDR1 and CDR2 sequences are ENHRY and SYGVKD. V trimming: 10 bases; J trimming: 3 bases; junction bases outside the gene matches: 6.

V gene TRBV9 combines with J gene TRBJ1-6; 7 nucleotides align to TRBD1. Unmatched junction bases numbered 8, after V lost 6 bases and J lost 8 bases. Germline CDR1 is SGDLS and CDR2 is YYNGEE. CDR3 length: 14 residues. The CDR3 region has the DNA TGTGCCAGCACCAGGGGGACGGTGGATTCACCCCTCCACTTT. It translates to CASTRGTVDSPLHF.

The chain uses TRBV10-3 and TRBJ1-5; 8 bases are shared with TRBD1. Germline V gene sequence: CDR1 ENHRY, CDR2 SYGVKD. V shed 10 bases and J 5 bases; nucleotides not matched to a gene: 16. The CDR3 consists of 16 residues. The CDR3 DNA follows: TGTGCCACCAGGGGGCAGGGGATGGGGGGGGATCAGCCCCAGCATTTT. Protein: CATRGQGMGGDQPQHF.

This clonotype occurred many times. The chain employs TRBV10-3 and TRBJ1-1, with D uncertain. The CDR3 contains 12 residues. V lost 3 bases to trimming and J lost 7 bases, with 9 bases between them. Germline-derived CDR1 and CDR2 are ENHRY and SYGVKD. CDR3 region: CAISDDTLEAFF. The CDR3, as DNA: TGTGCCATCAGTGATGACACCCTTGAAGCTTTCTTT.

This clonotype was seen only a few times. This sequence joins TRBV9 and TRBJ1-1, with D unclear. The CDR3 sequence is 14 residues long. V lost 7 bases to trimming and J lost 4 bases, with 17 bases between them. Germline values: CDR1 SGDLS, CDR2 YYNGEE. CDR3 bases: TGTGCCAGCGGACCTGAAGCCAGAGGCACTGAAGCTTTCTTT. Translating gives CASGPEARGTEAFF. Full variable domain (rest looked up from reference TRBV9 and TRBJ1-1): DSGVTQTPKHLITATGQRVTLRCSPRSGDLSVYWYQQSLDQGLQFLIQYYNGEERAKGNILERFSAQQFPDLHSELNLSSLELGDSALYFCASGPEARGTEAFFGQGTRLTVV.